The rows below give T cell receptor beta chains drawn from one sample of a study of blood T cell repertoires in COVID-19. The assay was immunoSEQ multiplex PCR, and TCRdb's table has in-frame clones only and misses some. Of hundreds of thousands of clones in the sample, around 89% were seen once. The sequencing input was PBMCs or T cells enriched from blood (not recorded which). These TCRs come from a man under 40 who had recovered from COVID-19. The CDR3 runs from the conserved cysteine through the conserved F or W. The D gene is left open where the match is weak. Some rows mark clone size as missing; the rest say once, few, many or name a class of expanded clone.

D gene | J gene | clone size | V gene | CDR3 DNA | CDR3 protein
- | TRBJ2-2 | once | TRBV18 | TGTGCCAGCTCTCCTACACAGGCGTCGGACACCGGGGAGCTGTTTTTT | CASSPTQASDTGELFF
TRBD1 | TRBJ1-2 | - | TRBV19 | TGTGCCAGTACCGACAGGGGGCGAGGTGGCTACACCTTC | CASTDRGRGGYTF
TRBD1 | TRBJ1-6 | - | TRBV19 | TGTGCCAGTAGTATTGAGGGGGCGAATTCACCCCTCCACTTT | CASSIEGANSPLHF
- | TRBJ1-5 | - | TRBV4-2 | TGTGCCAGCAGCCAAGAGACGGTCTCGGGGCCCCAGCATTTT | CASSQETVSGPQHF
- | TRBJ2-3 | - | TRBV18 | TGTGCCAGCTCACCAGGGGGGTCCCCGGGAGATACGCAGTATTTT | CASSPGGSPGDTQYF
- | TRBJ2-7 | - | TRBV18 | TGTGCCAGCTCACCAGGCGGGACGACCTACGAGCAGTACTTC | CASSPGGTTYEQYF
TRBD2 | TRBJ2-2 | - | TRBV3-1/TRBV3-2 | TGTGCCAGCAGCCAACAGCGGGAGATTCGGAACACCGGGGAGCTGTTTTTT | CASSQQREIRNTGELFF
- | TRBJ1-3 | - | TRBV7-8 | TGTGCCAGCAGCCCTAATGCGAACTCTGGAAACACCATATATTTT | CASSPNANSGNTIYF
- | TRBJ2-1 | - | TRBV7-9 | TGTGCCAGCAGCTCGAAGCCCAATGAGCAGTTCTTC | CASSSKPNEQFF
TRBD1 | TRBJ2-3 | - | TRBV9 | TGTGCCAGCAGCGGTAGGGGGACAGGGGGAGATACGCAGTATTTT | CASSGRGTGGDTQYF
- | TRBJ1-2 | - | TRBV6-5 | TGTGCCACGGGTCCCGTCTATGGCTACACCTTC | CATGPVYGYTF
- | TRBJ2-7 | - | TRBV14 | TGTGCCAGCAGCCGCCTCGGGACTTCTACCTACGAGCAGTACTTC | CASSRLGTSTYEQYF
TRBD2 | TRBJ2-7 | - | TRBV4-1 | TGCGCCAGCAGCCCAGGACTAGCGGGATCCTCCTACGAGCAGTACTTC | CASSPGLAGSSYEQYF
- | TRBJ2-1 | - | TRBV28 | TGTGCCAGCCTAACAGAGGGCAATGAGCAGTTCTTC | CASLTEGNEQFF
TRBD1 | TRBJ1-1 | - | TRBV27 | TGTGCCAGCAGTTTATGGACAGGGGGCCAGGCTTTCTTT | CASSLWTGGQAFF
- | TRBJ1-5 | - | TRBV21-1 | TGTGCCAGATGGCGGCAGCCCCAGCATTTT | CARWRQPQHF
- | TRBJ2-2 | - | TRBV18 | TGTGCCAGCTCACCCAATCTACCCCCTAACACCGGGGAGCTGTTTTTT | CASSPNLPPNTGELFF
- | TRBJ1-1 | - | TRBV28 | TGTGCCAGCACCTATTCTATGGCGGGAAGCACTGAAGCTTTCTTT | CASTYSMAGSTEAFF
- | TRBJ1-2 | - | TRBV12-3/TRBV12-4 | TGTGCCAGCAGTCCCCGGACAGCCCGAGGCTACACCTTC | CASSPRTARGYTF
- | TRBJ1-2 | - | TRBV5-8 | TGTGCCAGCAGCTTGTTAAAGGGGCCCGCCTATGGCTACACCTTC | CASSLLKGPAYGYTF
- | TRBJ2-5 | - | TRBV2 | TGTGCCAGCCGGGACTCCCGGTACCAAGAGACCCAGTACTTC | CASRDSRYQETQYF
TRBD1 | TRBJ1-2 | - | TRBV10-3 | TGTGCCATCAGTCCTTTTCGACAGGGTGATGGCTACACCTTC | CAISPFRQGDGYTF
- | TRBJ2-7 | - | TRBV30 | TGTGCCTGGAGTGTACGGGACGAGCAGTACTTC | CAWSVRDEQYF
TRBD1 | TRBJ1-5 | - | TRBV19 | TGTGCCAGTAGGGCCGGGACAGGGGTATATAGCAATCAGCCCCAGCATTTT | CASRAGTGVYSNQPQHF
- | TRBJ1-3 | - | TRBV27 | TGTGCCAGCAGTTTCAGTGGCGGAAACACCATATATTTT | CASSFSGGNTIYF
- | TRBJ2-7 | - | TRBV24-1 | TGTGCCACCAGTGATTTTAACGAGCAGTACTTC | CATSDFNEQYF
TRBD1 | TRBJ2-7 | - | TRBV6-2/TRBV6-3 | TGTGCCAGCAGTGCCGGCGGACAGGGTTTAGACGAGCAGTACTTC | CASSAGGQGLDEQYF
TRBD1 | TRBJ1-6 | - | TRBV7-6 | TGTGCCAGCAGCTTAGGGGGGACAGGGAATTCACCCCTCCACTTT | CASSLGGTGNSPLHF
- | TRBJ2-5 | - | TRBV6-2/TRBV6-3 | TGTGCCAGCAGTTACGAAGTACTCCAAGGGGGAGAGACCCAGTACTTC | CASSYEVLQGGETQYF
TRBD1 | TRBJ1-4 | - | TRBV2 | TGTGCCAGCAGTGAATCAGGGGGGAATGAAAAACTGTTTTTT | CASSESGGNEKLFF
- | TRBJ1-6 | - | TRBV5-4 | TGTGCCAGCAGCTCAAACAGGATCCGGTCACCCCTCCACTTT | CASSSNRIRSPLHF
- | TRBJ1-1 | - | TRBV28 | TGTGCCAGCAGTTTAACAGGCGTAAACACTGAAGCTTTCTTT | CASSLTGVNTEAFF
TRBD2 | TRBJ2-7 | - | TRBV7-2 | TGTGCCAGCAGCTTATCCGGACTAGCGGGAGACGAGCAGTACTTC | CASSLSGLAGDEQYF
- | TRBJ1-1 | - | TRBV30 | TGTGCCTGGAGTGGTCACCAGGTGAACACTGAAGCTTTCTTT | CAWSGHQVNTEAFF
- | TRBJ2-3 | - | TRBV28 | TGTGCCAGCATGCCGGGGGCAACAGGGGCGCAGTATTTT | CASMPGATGAQYF
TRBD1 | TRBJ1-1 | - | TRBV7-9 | TGTGCCAGCAGCCCCCGACAGGGAATAGCTGAAGCTTTCTTT | CASSPRQGIAEAFF
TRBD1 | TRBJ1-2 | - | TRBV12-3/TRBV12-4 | TGTGCCAGCAACCGACAGGGTTTGGGTGGCTACACCTTC | CASNRQGLGGYTF
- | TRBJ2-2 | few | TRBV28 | TGTGCCAGCACCTCCTCCGGGACAACTGCGAACACCGGGGAGCTGTTTTTT | CASTSSGTTANTGELFF
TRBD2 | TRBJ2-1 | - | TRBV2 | TGTGCCAGCAGTACTCTAGCGGGAGCCCGCAATGAGCAGTTCTTC | CASSTLAGARNEQFF
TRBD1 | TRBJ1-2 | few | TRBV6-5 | TGTGCCAGCAGTCAGGGGGTTTCGGACTATGGCTACACCTTC | CASSQGVSDYGYTF
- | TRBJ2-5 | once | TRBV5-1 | TGCGCCAGCAGACAGACAGCTCCGCTCTACCAAGAGACCCAGTACTTC | CASRQTAPLYQETQYF